This T cell receptor beta chain was obtained from a study of CD8+ T cells in alopecia areata. CDR1 SGDLS and CDR2 YYNGEE come from the germline V gene. The V and J ends lost 6 bases and 0 bases respectively, with 11 bases between them. The CDR3 length is 14 residues. Sequencing used cDNA as its template, made by extracting RNA and reverse transcribing it. Clones were sequenced by immunoSEQ multiplex PCR, and TCRdb holds only the in-frame ones, with some missing. This table holds approximately 170,000 clones, roughly 60% found once. Sample treatment: oral pan-JAK inhibitor, 5-10 mg twice daily. The receptor's source is a human donor with alopecia areata. V usage is TRBV9 and J usage is TRBJ2-3; D may match TRBD1 or TRBD2 (6 bases each). This sample comprised CD4+ T cells sorted from blood, obtained at week 24, from a patient treated with tofacitinib. This CDR3 is CASTGGGSTDTQYF. CDR3 in DNA: TGTGCCAGCACCGGAGGGGGGAGCACAGATACGCAGTATTTT.